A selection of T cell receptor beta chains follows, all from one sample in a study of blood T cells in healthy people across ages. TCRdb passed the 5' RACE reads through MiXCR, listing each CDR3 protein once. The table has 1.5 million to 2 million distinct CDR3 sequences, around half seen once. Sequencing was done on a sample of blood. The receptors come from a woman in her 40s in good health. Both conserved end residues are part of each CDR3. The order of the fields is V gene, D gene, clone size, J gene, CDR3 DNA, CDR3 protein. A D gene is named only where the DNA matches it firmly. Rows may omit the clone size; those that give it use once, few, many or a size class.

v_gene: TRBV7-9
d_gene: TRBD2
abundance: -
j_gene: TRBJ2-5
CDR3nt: TGTGCCAGCAGCCTTCGGGGGAGCGGGAGAAACCAAGAGACCCAGTACTTC
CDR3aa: CASSLRGSGRNQETQYF

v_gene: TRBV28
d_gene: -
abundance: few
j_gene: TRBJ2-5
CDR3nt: TGTGCCAGCAGTTCCGGACAGCGCCAGTACTTC
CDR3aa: CASSSGQRQYF

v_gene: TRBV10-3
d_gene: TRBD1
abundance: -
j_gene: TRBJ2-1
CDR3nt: TGTGCCATCACCCCGGGACAGGGAATTGATGAGCAGTTCTTC
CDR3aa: CAITPGQGIDEQFF

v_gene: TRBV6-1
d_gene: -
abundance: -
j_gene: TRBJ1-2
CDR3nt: TGTGCCAGCAGTGAAGCAGGCAGGAACTATGGCTACACCTTC
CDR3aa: CASSEAGRNYGYTF

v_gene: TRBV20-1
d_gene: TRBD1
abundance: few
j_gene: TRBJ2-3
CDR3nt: TGCAGTGCCCCTTCGCAACAGGGGCCAGATACGCAGTATTTT
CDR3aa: CSAPSQQGPDTQYF

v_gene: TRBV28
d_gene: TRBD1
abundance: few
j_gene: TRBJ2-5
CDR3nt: TGTGCCAGCACCCCGGACAGGGAGGAAGAGACCCAGTACTTC
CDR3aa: CASTPDREEETQYF

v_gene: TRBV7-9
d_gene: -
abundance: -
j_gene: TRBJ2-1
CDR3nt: TGTGCCAGCAGCTCTATTGGGACGGGAAATTACAATGAGCAGTTCTTC
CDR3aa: CASSSIGTGNYNEQFF

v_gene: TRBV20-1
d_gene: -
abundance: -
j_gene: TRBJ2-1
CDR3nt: TGCAGTGCTAGGCCGAACGGGGTGAATGAGCAGTTCTTC
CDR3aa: CSARPNGVNEQFF

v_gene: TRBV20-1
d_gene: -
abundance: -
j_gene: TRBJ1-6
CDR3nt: TGCAGTGGTTCAGTCGGGGGTACCCCTGGTTCACCCCTCCACTTT
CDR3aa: CSGSVGGTPGSPLHF

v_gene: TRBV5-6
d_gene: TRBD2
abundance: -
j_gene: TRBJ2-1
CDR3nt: TGTGCCAGCAGCTTTGGACTAGCGGGGACGAATGAGCAGTTCTTC
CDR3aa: CASSFGLAGTNEQFF

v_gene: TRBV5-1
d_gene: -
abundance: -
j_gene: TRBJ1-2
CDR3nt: TGCGCCAGCAGCTATAAGTCGGGGAATGGCTACACCTTC
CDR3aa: CASSYKSGNGYTF

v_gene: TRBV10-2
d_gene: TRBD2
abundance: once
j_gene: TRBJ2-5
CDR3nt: TGCGCCAGCAGTGAGTGGGGGGCGACTAGCGGACAGACCCAGTACTTC
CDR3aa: CASSEWGATSGQTQYF

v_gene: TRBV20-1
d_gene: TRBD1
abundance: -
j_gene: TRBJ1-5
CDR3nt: TGCAGTGCTGGGGGTGGACAGGGGTATCAGCCCCAGCATTTT
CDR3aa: CSAGGGQGYQPQHF

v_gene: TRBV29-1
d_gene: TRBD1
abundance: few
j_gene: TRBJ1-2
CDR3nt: TGCTCCCTAGGGGGCAGCTATGGCTACACCTTC
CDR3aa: CSLGGSYGYTF

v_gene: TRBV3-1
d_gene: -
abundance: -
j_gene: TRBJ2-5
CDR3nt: TGTGCCAGCAGCCAAGTATCGGGGAAGACCCAGTACTTC
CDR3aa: CASSQVSGKTQYF

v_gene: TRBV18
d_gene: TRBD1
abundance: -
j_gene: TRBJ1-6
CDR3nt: TGTGCCAGCTCACGAGGGGGACAGGGAGGACGTAATTCACCCCTCCACTTT
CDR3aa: CASSRGGQGGRNSPLHF

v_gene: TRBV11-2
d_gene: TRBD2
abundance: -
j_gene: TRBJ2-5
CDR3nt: TGTGCCAGCAGCTTAGGGACTAGCGGGGGTGTGTACCAAGAGACCCAGTACTTC
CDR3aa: CASSLGTSGGVYQETQYF

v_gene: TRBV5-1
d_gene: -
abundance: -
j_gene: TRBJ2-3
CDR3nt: TGCGCCAGCAGCTTGGCCGGCTACCCCACAGATACGCAGTATTTT
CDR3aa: CASSLAGYPTDTQYF

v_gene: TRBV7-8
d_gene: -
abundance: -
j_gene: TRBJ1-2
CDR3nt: TGTGCCAGCAGCTTAGAACTAAGGTTTAACTATGGCTACACCTTC
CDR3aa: CASSLELRFNYGYTF

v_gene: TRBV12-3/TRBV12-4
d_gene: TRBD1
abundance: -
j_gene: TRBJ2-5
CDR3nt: TGTGCCAGCAGTCCCCCGACAGGGATCGAGACCCAGTACTTC
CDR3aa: CASSPPTGIETQYF

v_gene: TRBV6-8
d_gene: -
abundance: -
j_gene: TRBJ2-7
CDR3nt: TGTGCCAGCAGTTACCCCAGGGTCAAGTACGAGCAGTACTTC
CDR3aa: CASSYPRVKYEQYF

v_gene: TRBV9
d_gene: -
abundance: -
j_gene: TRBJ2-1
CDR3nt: TGTGCCAGCAGCGGTAGAAAGGGGGAGCAGTTCTTC
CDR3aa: CASSGRKGEQFF

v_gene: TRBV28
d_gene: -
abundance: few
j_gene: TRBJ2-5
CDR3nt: TGTGCCAGCAGGGGGGTCCTAGAGACCCAGTACTTC
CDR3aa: CASRGVLETQYF

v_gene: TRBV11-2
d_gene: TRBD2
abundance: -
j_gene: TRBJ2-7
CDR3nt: TGTGCCAGCAGCCCTGCGGGGGAAACGGCCGAGCAGTACTTC
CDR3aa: CASSPAGETAEQYF

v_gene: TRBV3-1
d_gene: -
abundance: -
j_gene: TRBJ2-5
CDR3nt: TGTGCCAGCAGCCAAGGGGGGGCCTGGGAGACCCAGTACTTC
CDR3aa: CASSQGGAWETQYF

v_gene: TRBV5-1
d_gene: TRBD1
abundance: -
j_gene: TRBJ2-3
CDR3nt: TGCGCCAGCAGCTCCCCAGGGGGCAGCGCCACAGATACGCAGTATTTT
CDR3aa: CASSSPGGSATDTQYF

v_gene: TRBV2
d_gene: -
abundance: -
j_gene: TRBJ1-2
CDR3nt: TGTGCCAGCAGTGACGGAACCATCCTCTATGGCTACACCTTC
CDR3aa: CASSDGTILYGYTF

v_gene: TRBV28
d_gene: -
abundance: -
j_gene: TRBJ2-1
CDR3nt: TGTGCCAGCAGTCAGCCACAGGCCCGGACATCGGAGCAGTTCTTC
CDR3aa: CASSQPQARTSEQFF

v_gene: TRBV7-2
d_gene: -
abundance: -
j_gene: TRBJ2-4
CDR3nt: TGTGCCAGCAGCTTAAATCCCCTCTACTCCAGCGCTCAGTACTTC
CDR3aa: CASSLNPLYSSAQYF

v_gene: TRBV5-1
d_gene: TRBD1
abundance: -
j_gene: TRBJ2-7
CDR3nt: TGCGCCAGCAGCCCTGATCCCATTTTACAGGGGAACTCCTACGAGCAGTACTTC
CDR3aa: CASSPDPILQGNSYEQYF

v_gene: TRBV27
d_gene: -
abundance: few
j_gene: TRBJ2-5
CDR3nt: TGTGCCAGCAGTTTATTCCCTGTAGAGACCCAGTACTTC
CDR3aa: CASSLFPVETQYF

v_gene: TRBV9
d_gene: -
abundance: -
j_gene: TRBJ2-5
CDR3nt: TGTGCCAGCAGCGTAGGCGGCGGGGGCACCCAAGAGACCCAGTACTTC
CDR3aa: CASSVGGGGTQETQYF

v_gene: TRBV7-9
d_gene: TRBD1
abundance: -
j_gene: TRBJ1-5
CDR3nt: TGTGCCAGCAGCTTGGGTTGGCAGGGGGCGAATCAGCCCCAGCATTTT
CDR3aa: CASSLGWQGANQPQHF

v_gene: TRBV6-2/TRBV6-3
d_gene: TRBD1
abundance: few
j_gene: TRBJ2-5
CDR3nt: TGTGCCAGCAGAATGGACAGGGCGGAGACCCAGTACTTC
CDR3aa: CASRMDRAETQYF

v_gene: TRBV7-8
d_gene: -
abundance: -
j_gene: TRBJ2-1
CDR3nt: TGTGCCAGCAGCTTAATCTCGGGGCACCTCCTAGGGGGCAATGAGCAGTTCTTC
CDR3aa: CASSLISGHLLGGNEQFF

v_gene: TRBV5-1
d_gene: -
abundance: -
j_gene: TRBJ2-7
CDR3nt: TGCGCCAGCAGCCCTGCGGGACCTTCCTACGAGCAGTACTTC
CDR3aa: CASSPAGPSYEQYF

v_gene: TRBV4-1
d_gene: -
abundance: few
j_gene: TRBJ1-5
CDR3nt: TGCGCCAGCAGCCAAGACCCTAGCAATCAGCCCCAGCATTTT
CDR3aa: CASSQDPSNQPQHF

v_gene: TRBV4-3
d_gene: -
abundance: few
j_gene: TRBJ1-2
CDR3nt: TGCGCCAGCAGCCAGGGGTGGGGAGCACCTTATGGCTACACCTTC
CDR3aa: CASSQGWGAPYGYTF

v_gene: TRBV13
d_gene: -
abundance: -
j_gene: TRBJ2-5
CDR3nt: TGTGCCAGCTGTGCGGGACTCAATGAGCAGTACTTC
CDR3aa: CASCAGLNEQYF

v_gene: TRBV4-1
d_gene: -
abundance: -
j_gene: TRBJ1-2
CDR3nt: TGCGCCAGCAGCCAAGACGGAAATAACTATGGCTACACCTTC
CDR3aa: CASSQDGNNYGYTF

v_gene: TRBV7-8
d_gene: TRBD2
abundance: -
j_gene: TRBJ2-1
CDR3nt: TGTGCCAGCACGAACTCCCTAGCGGGGGCCTACAATGAGCAGTTCTTC
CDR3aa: CASTNSLAGAYNEQFF

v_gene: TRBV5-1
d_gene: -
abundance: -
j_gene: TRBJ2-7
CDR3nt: TGCGCCAGCAGCGTGGACACCCTCGGCCCCTACGAGCAGTACTTC
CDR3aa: CASSVDTLGPYEQYF

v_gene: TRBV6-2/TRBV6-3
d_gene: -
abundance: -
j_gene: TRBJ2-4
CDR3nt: TGTGCCAGCAGTTACGAAGTCCGAATAAAGTACTTC
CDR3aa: CASSYEVRIKYF

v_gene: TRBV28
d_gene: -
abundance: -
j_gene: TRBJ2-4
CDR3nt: TGTGCCAGCAGTCCCACAGGGTTAGTCAAAAACATTCAGTACTTC
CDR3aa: CASSPTGLVKNIQYF

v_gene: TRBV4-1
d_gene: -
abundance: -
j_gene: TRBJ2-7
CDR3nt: TGCGCCAGCAGCCAGTACCTCAAGGGGATCTACGAGCAGTACTTC
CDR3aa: CASSQYLKGIYEQYF

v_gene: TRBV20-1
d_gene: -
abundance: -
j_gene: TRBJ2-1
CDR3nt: TGCAGTGCTACGACGGGGCCGACCTACAATGAGCAGTTCTTC
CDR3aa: CSATTGPTYNEQFF

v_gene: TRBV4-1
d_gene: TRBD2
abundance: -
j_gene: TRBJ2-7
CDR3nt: TGCGCCAGCAGCCCCCTAGGAGCGGGGAGCTCCTACGAGCAGTACTTC
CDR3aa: CASSPLGAGSSYEQYF

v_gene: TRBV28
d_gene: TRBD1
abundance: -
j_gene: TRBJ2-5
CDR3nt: TGTGCCAGCAGTTTGGGGGACAGGAGGTACCAAGAGACCCAGTACTTC
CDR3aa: CASSLGDRRYQETQYF

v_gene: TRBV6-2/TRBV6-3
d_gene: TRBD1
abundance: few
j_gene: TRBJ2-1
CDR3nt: TGTGCCAGCAGTTATACAGGGGGCAAGTGGAATGAGCAGTTCTTC
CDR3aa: CASSYTGGKWNEQFF

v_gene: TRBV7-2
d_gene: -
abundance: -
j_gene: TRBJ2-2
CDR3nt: TGTGCCAGCATCCCCTCGCAGGCGCTGGACACCGGGGAGCTGTTTTTT
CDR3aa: CASIPSQALDTGELFF

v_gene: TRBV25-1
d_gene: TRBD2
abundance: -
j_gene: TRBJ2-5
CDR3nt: TGTGCCAGCAATCTAGCGGGGGGGGAAGAGACCCAGTACTTC
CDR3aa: CASNLAGGEETQYF

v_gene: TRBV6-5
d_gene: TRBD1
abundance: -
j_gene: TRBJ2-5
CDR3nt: TGTGCCAGCAGTTACTCAGGGGGCGCTTACTTTGAGACCCAGTACTTC
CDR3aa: CASSYSGGAYFETQYF

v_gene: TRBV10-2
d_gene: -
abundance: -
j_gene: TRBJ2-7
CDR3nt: TGCGCCAGCAGTGACCCGACAGGGACTACCTACGAGCAGTACTTC
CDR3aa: CASSDPTGTTYEQYF

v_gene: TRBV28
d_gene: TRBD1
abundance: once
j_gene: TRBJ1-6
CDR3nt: TGTGCCAGCAGCTCTACAGGGGTACAGTCACCCCTCCACTTT
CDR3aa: CASSSTGVQSPLHF